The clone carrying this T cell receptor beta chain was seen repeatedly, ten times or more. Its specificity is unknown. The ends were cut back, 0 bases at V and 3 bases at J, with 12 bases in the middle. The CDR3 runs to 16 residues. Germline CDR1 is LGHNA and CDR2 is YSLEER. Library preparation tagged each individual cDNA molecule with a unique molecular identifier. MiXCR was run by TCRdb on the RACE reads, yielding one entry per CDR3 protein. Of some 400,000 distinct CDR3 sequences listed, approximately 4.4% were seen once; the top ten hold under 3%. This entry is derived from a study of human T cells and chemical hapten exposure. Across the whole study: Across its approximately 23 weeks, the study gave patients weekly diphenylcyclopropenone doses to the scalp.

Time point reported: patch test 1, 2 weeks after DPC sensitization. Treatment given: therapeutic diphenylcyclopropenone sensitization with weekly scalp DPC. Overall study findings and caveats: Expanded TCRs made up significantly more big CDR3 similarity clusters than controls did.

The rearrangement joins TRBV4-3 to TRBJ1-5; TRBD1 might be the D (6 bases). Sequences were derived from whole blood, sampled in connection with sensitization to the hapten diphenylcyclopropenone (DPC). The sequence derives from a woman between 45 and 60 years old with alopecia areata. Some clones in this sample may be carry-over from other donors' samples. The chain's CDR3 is CASSQDWGGVNQPQHF. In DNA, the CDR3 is TGCGCCAGCAGCCAAGATTGGGGGGGCGTCAATCAGCCCCAGCATTTT.